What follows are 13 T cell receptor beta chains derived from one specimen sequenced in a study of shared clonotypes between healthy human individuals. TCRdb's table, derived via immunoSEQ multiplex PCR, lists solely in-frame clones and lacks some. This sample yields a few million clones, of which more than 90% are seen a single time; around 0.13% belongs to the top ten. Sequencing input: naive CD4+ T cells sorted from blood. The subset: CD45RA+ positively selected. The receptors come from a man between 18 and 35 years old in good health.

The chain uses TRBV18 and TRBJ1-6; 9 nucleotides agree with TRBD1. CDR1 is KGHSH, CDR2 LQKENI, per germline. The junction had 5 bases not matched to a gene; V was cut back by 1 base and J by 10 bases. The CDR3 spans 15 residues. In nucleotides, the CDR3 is TGTGCCAGCTCACCACTGGGACAGGGAGAATCACCCCTCCACTTT. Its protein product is CASSPLGQGESPLHF.

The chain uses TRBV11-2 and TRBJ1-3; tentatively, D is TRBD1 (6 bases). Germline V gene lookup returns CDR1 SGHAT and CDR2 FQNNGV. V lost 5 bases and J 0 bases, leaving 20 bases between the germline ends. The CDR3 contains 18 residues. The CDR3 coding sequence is TGTGCCAGCAGCATTGCCCCAGGGGCTAAAGTCTCTGGAAACACCATATATTTT. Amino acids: CASSIAPGAKVSGNTIYF.

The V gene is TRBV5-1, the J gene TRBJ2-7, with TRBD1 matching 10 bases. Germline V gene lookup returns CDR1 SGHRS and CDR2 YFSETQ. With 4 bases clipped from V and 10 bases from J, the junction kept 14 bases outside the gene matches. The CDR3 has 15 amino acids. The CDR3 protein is CASSLGTGVALGQYF. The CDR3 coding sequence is TGCGCCAGCAGCCTCGGGACAGGGGTCGCCCTGGGTCAGTACTTC.

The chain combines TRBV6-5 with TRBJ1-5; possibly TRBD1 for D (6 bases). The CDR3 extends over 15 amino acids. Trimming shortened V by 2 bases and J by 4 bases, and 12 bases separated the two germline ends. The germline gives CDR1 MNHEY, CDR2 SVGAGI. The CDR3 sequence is CASSYQQGGNQPQHF. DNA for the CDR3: TGTGCCAGCAGTTACCAACAGGGCGGTAATCAGCCCCAGCATTTT.

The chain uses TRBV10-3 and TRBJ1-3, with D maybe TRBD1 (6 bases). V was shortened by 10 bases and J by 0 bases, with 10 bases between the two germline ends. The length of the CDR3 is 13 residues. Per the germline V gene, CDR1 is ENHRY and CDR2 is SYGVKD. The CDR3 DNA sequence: TGTGCCAACCAAGGGGGCTCTGGAAACACCATATATTTT. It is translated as CANQGGSGNTIYF.

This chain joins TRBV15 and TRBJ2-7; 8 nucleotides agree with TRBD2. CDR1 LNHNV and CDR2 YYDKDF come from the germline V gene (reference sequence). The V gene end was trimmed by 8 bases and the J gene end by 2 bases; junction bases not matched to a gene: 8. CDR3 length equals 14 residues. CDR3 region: CATSRGGIPYEQYF. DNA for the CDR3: TGTGCCACCTCTCGCGGGGGGATTCCCTACGAGCAGTACTTC.

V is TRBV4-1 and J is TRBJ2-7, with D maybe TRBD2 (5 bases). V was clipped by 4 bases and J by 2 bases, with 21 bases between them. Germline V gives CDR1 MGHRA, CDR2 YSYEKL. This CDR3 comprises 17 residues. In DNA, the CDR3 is TGCGCCAGCAGCCCCCAAAATACGCCGGCGGGCCCCTACGAGCAGTACTTC. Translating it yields CASSPQNTPAGPYEQYF.

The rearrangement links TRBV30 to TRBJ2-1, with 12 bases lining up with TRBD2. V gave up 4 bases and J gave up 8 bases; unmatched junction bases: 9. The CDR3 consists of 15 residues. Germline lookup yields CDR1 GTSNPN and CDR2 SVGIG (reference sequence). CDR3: CAWTRLAGVTDEQFF. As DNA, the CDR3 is TGTGCCTGGACCAGACTAGCGGGAGTTACGGATGAGCAGTTCTTC. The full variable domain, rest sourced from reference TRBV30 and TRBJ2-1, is SQTIHQWPATLVQPVGSPLSLECTVEGTSNPNLYWYRQAAGRGLQLLFYSVGIGQISSEVPQNLSASRPQDRQFILSSKKLLLSDSGFYLCAWTRLAGVTDEQFFGPGTRLTVL.

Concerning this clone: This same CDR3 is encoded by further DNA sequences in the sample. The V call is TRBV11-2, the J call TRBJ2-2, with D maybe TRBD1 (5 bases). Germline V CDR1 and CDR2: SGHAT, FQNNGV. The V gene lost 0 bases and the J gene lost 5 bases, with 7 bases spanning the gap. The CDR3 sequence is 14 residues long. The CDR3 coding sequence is TGTGCCAGCAGCTTAGACAGGGTGACCGGGGAGCTGTTTTTT. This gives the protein CASSLDRVTGELFF.

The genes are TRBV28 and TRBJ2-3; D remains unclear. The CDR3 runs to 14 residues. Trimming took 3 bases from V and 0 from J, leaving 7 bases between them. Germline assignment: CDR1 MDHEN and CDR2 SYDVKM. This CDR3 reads CASSLVSSTDTQYF. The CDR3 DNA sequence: TGTGCCAGCAGTTTGGTATCGAGCACAGATACGCAGTATTTT.

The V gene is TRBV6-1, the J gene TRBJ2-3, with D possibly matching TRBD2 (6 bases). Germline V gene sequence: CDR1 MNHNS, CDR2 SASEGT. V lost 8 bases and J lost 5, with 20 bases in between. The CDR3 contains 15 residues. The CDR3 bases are TGTGCCAGCCAACGGGTAGCGCCGGGGGAAGATACGCAGTATTTT. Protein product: CASQRVAPGEDTQYF.

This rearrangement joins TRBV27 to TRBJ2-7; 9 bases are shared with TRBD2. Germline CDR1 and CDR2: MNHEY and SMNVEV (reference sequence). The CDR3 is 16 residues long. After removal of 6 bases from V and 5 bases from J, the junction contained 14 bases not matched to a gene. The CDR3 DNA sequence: TGTGCCAGCAGCCCCGGACTCGCGGGAGGGCTCCACGAGCAGTACTTC. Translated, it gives CASSPGLAGGLHEQYF.

The CDR3 DNA sequence: TGTGCCTGGAGTCCTACTAAAGAGACCCAGTACTTC. This encodes CAWSPTKETQYF. J is TRBJ2-5 and V is TRBV30; D not resolved. Germline values: CDR1 GTSNPN, CDR2 SVGIG (reference sequence). The CDR3 consists of 12 residues. V lost 2 bases to trimming and J lost 3 bases, with 7 bases between them.